The 17 T cell receptor beta chains listed next were all sequenced from one sample in a study of cytomegalovirus exposure and HLA in healthy donors. A multiplex PCR was run with 60 Vbeta primers and 13 Jbeta primers. Profiling relied on immunoSEQ multiplex PCR, and the TCRdb table lists in-frame clones only, not all of them. This table holds 110,000 or so clones, roughly 71% found once. Sequenced material: PBMCs. The receptors derive from a man aged 18 to 29 in good health and CMV-seropositive.

The chain is built from TRBV7-3 and TRBJ2-5; 15 bases match TRBD2. Germline CDR1 and CDR2: SGHTA and FQGTGA. J lost 6 bases, V lost 5 bases, and 10 bases had no gene match. CDR3 length: 17 residues. CDR3 amino acids: CASSPGGGTSGRKTQYF. The CDR3 region has the DNA TGTGCCAGCAGCCCTGGTGGGGGGACTAGCGGGAGGAAGACCCAGTACTTC.

The chain couples TRBV5-5 to TRBJ1-3; D not resolved. V was trimmed by 0 bases and J by 15 bases, leaving 16 bases between them. Per germline, CDR1 SGHKS and CDR2 YYEKEE (reference sequence). The CDR3 has 13 residues. CDR3: CASSLDRTLDRYF. Written as DNA, the CDR3 is TGTGCCAGCAGCTTGGATAGGACTCTGGATCGATATTTT.

J is TRBJ2-7 and V is TRBV4-1, with TRBD1 matching over 7 bases. J lost 5 bases, V lost 4 bases, and 8 bases had no gene match. The CDR3 runs 14 residues. Germline V gives CDR1 MGHRA, CDR2 YSYEKL. The CDR3 spells CASSPNRGLNEQYF. Written as DNA, the CDR3 is TGCGCCAGCAGCCCCAATAGGGGGCTGAACGAGCAGTACTTC.

The chain joins TRBV5-1 to TRBJ1-4, with D maybe TRBD1 (5 bases). The CDR3 extends over 14 amino acids. Deletions cut 4 bases from V and 2 bases from J, with 9 bases between. Germline lookup yields CDR1 SGHRS and CDR2 YFSETQ. The CDR3 DNA follows: TGCGCCAGCAGCCGCGGGGACACTAATGAAAAACTGTTTTTT. Translated: CASSRGDTNEKLFF.

The rearrangement links TRBV28 to TRBJ2-7, with D maybe TRBD1 (5 bases). V lost 6 bases to trimming and J lost 3 bases, with 12 bases between them. Germline V gene sequence: CDR1 MDHEN, CDR2 SYDVKM. The CDR3 contains 13 residues. CDR3 residues: CASSAQGLYEQYF. CDR3 DNA: TGTGCCAGCAGCGCTCAGGGCCTCTACGAGCAGTACTTC.

The V gene is TRBV5-1, the J gene TRBJ2-5, with 13 bases lining up with TRBD2. The V and J ends lost 4 bases and 5 bases, in that order; junction bases with no gene match: 5. Germline V gene data show CDR1 as SGHRS and CDR2 as YFSETQ. The CDR3 contains 15 residues. The CDR3 DNA reads TGCGCCAGCAGCACTAGCGGGGGGGATTGGGAGACCCAGTACTTC. Translating it yields CASSTSGGDWETQYF. The full variable domain, completed using reference TRBV5-1 and TRBJ2-5, is KAGVTQTPRYLIKTRGQQVTLSCSPISGHRSVSWYQQTPGQGLQFLFEYFSETQRNKGNFPGRFSGRQFSNSRSEMNVSTLELGDSALYLCASSTSGGDWETQYFGPGTRLLVL.

V and J are TRBV15 and TRBJ2-1, with TRBD1 matching over 8 bases. Unmatched junction bases numbered 7, after V lost 5 bases and J lost 4 bases. Germline values: CDR1 LNHNV, CDR2 YYDKDF (reference sequence). The CDR3 sequence is 15 residues long. This CDR3 is CATSSQGASYNEQFF. CDR3 bases: TGTGCCACCAGCTCCCAGGGGGCGTCATACAATGAGCAGTTCTTC.

The chain has TRBV27 and TRBJ2-2; D gene ambiguous. Germline lookup yields CDR1 MNHEY and CDR2 SMNVEV (reference sequence). Trimming pared 8 bases from V and 3 bases from J, leaving 10 bases between. The CDR3 sequence is 13 residues long. Here the CDR3 reads CASGGDYTGELFF. The CDR3 coding sequence is TGTGCCAGCGGCGGAGATTACACCGGGGAGCTGTTTTTT.

Concerning this clone itself: The junction differs from germline at one of its ends, possibly a read error. The chain uses TRBV7-9 and TRBJ2-7; 8 nucleotides align to TRBD2. The germline CDR1 and CDR2 sequences are SEHNR and FQNEAQ (reference sequence). This CDR3 region has 14 residues. The CDR3 nucleotides are TGTTCCAGCAGCTTAACTAGCGGCTCCTACGAGCAGTACTTC. Translated: CSSSLTSGSYEQYF.

This chain links TRBV11-3 with TRBJ1-6; D is ambiguous. The V end was cut by 4 bases, the J end by 2 bases, with 3 bases between. Germline V gene lookup returns CDR1 SGHNT and CDR2 YENEEA. This CDR3 spans 13 amino acids. CDR3 amino acids: CASSSTYNSPLHF. The CDR3 DNA reads as TGTGCCAGCAGCTCCACCTATAATTCACCCCTCCACTTT.

This clone was seen more than once but under ten times. The rearrangement links TRBV11-3 to TRBJ2-7; 7 nucleotides match TRBD2. Looked up from germline, CDR1 is SGHNT and CDR2 is YENEEA. The CDR3 covers 14 residues. Trimming cost V 6 bases and J 2 bases; bases outside gene matches: 7. CDR3 sequence reads: CASSPRDYTYEQYF. Written as DNA, the CDR3 is TGTGCCAGCAGTCCACGGGACTATACCTACGAGCAGTACTTC. The full variable domain, with the rest looked up from reference TRBV11-3 and TRBJ2-7, is EAGVVQSPRYKIIEKKQPVAFWCNPISGHNTLYWYLQNLGQGPELLIRYENEEAVDDSQLPKDRFSAERLKGVDSTLKIQPAELGDSAVYLCASSPRDYTYEQYFGPGTRLTVT.

This clone has more than one count but fewer than ten. At one of its ends the junction is not consistent with the germline gene, which may arise from a read error. The chain is built from TRBV19 and TRBJ1-1, with unresolved D. Germline CDR1 reads LNHDA; CDR2 reads SQIVND (reference sequence). The CDR3 has 11 residues. The CDR3 DNA is TGTGCCAGTAGCCTCTCGGGTGAAGGTTTCTTT. Residues: CASSLSGEGFF.

This chain uses TRBV19 with TRBJ2-4; TRBD2 is a possible D gene (5 bases). Germline-derived CDR1 and CDR2 are LNHDA and SQIVND (reference sequence). V was trimmed by 5 bases and J by 8 bases, leaving 13 bases between them. This CDR3 is 13 amino acids long. DNA for the CDR3: TGTGCCAGTAGTCCCCGGGGAAGGGACATTCAGTACTTC. This gives the protein CASSPRGRDIQYF.

This clone was counted a few times. V usage is TRBV28 and J usage is TRBJ1-1; possible D gene TRBD1, 5 bases. With 4 bases removed from V and 3 bases from J, the gap between germline ends came to 15 bases. This CDR3 comprises 15 residues. Germline V CDR1 and CDR2: MDHEN, SYDVKM. The CDR3 spells CASSSEGLGDTEAFF. In DNA, the CDR3 is TGTGCCAGCAGTTCGGAGGGTTTGGGGGACACTGAAGCTTTCTTT.

This clone occurred a few times. The V gene is TRBV7-9, the J gene TRBJ1-1; 8 bases match TRBD1. The CDR3 is made up of 15 amino acids. The germline gives CDR1 SEHNR, CDR2 FQNEAQ (reference sequence). Trimming took 4 bases from V and 1 from J; bases not matched to a gene: 5. The CDR3 reads CASSSDRGPNTEAFF. The CDR3 region has the DNA TGTGCCAGCAGCTCCGACAGGGGCCCGAACACTGAAGCTTTCTTT.

The chain joins TRBV19 to TRBJ1-2, with D tentatively TRBD1 (6 bases). CDR3 length equals 14 residues. The V and J ends lost 10 bases and 4 bases respectively, with 19 bases between them. Per germline, CDR1 LNHDA and CDR2 SQIVND (reference sequence). The DNA of the CDR3 is TGTGCCACCCTTGAACAGGGTTGGGGCTATGGCTACACCTTC. Encoded protein: CATLEQGWGYGYTF.

As for this clone: Other DNA sequences in this specimen translate into the identical CDR3. This chain connects TRBV5-1 to TRBJ2-7; 13 bases are a match to TRBD2. V trimming: 8 bases; J trimming: 2 bases; junction bases outside the gene matches: 4. The CDR3 spans 14 residues. Germline V gene lookup returns CDR1 SGHRS and CDR2 YFSETQ. CDR3 in amino acids: CARLLAGGPYEQYV. The CDR3 region has the DNA TGCGCCAGGTTACTAGCGGGGGGGCCCTACGAGCAGTACGTC.